Following are 9 T cell receptor beta chains from one sample sequenced in a study of blood T cell repertoires in COVID-19. Profiling relied on immunoSEQ multiplex PCR, and the TCRdb table lists in-frame clones only, not all of them. The sample yields roughly 230,000 clones, roughly 84% seen once. The sample comprised peripheral blood. These receptors originate from a woman older than 75 with acute or convalescent COVID-19.

The rearrangement uses TRBV3-1 (or the pseudogene TRBV3-2) and TRBJ2-7, with TRBD1 matching 8 bases. This CDR3 comprises 14 residues. CDR1 is LGHDT and CDR2 is YNNKEL in the germline V gene (reference sequence). The junction had 9 bases not matched to a gene; V was cut back by 6 bases and J by 5 bases. The CDR3 DNA sequence: TGTGCCAGCAGACCCCGGACAGGGACCCACGAGCAGTACTTC. Its translation is CASRPRTGTHEQYF.

This chain links TRBV3-1 (or the pseudogene TRBV3-2) with TRBJ1-4, with no clear D. Germline assignment: CDR1 LGHDT and CDR2 YNNKEL (reference sequence). V was trimmed by 8 bases and J by 3 bases, leaving 16 bases between them. The CDR3 has 15 residues. The CDR3 here is CASSESWTSNEKLFF. CDR3 nucleotide sequence: TGTGCCAGCTCTGAGTCTTGGACTTCTAATGAAAAACTGTTTTTT.

In the case of this clone: In the same sample, other DNA sequences code for this CDR3. The CDR3 loop reads CASSPSTYEQYF. CDR3 DNA sequence: TGTGCCAGCTCACCTTCAACCTACGAGCAGTACTTC. V is TRBV18 and J is TRBJ2-7; no reliable D call. Germline V gene sequence: CDR1 KGHSH, CDR2 LQKENI. This CDR3 has 12 amino acids. The V gene lost 3 bases and the J gene lost 2 bases, with 5 bases spanning the gap. Together with reference TRBV18 and TRBJ2-7, the CDR3 gives the full variable domain: NAGVMQNPRHLVRRRGQEARLRCSPMKGHSHVYWYRQLPEEGLKFMVYLQKENIIDESGMPKERFSAEFPKEGPSILRIQQVVRGDSAAYFCASSPSTYEQYFGPGTRLTVT.

This chain connects TRBV4-3 to TRBJ1-1; D perhaps matches TRBD1 (6 bases). The CDR3 extends over 15 amino acids. Per germline, CDR1 LGHNA and CDR2 YSLEER. V shed 7 bases and J shed 4 bases, with 19 bases lying between them. CDR3 region: CASNIIRQVGTEAFF. Here the CDR3 DNA reads TGCGCCAGCAACATCATAAGACAGGTGGGCACTGAAGCTTTCTTT.

V is TRBV7-2 and J is TRBJ2-2; 7 nucleotides line up with TRBD1. Per the germline V gene, CDR1 is SGHTA and CDR2 is FQGNSA. The CDR3 is 14 amino acids. With 5 bases clipped from V and 7 bases from J, the junction kept 7 bases outside the gene matches. This chain's CDR3 is CASSTPTGYGELFF. CDR3 sequence (DNA): TGTGCCAGCAGCACCCCGACAGGGTACGGGGAGCTGTTTTTT. Complete variable domain (other parts from reference TRBV7-2 and TRBJ2-2): GAGVSQSPSNKVTEKGKDVELRCDPISGHTALYWYRQSLGQGLEFLIYFQGNSAPDKSGLPSDRFSAERTGGSVSTLTIQRTQQEDSAVYLCASSTPTGYGELFFGEGSRLTVL.

V and J are TRBV4-2 and TRBJ2-6; tentatively, D is TRBD2 (6 bases). The CDR3 runs 18 residues. Germline CDR1 and CDR2: LGHNA and YNFKEQ. V lost 5 bases and J lost 0, with 17 bases in between. Here the CDR3 DNA reads TGTGCCAGCAGCTTCTCAATCCGGGGGAACTCTGGGGCCAACGTCCTGACTTTC. It yields the protein CASSFSIRGNSGANVLTF.

This clone was detected once. This chain joins TRBV19 and TRBJ1-2; 7 bases line up with TRBD1. V shed 7 bases and J 3 bases; nucleotides not matched to a gene: 8. This CDR3 is built from 14 residues. CDR1 is LNHDA, CDR2 SQIVND, per germline (reference sequence). CDR3 in DNA: TGTGCCAGTAACAGACAGGGAGTGTACTATGGCTACACCTTC. Translated, it gives CASNRQGVYYGYTF.

The rearrangement links TRBV11-2 to TRBJ1-1; D remains unclear. The CDR3 runs to 16 residues. The V end was cut by 5 bases, the J end by 1 base, with 17 bases between. CDR1 and CDR2 from the germline V gene are SGHAT and FQNNGV. The CDR3 here is CASSTRRGHPNTEAFF. DNA for the CDR3: TGTGCCAGCAGCACCCGGCGCGGCCATCCGAACACTGAAGCTTTCTTT.

V is TRBV24-1 and J is TRBJ1-1; D remains ambiguous. V was shortened by 6 bases and J by 4 bases, with 23 bases between the two germline ends. This CDR3 region has 17 residues. In germline, CDR1 is KGHDR, CDR2 SFDVKD. CDR3 in amino acids: CATSPHTVGTGSTEAFF. In DNA form, the CDR3 reads TGTGCCACCAGTCCCCACACGGTCGGAACGGGAAGCACTGAAGCTTTCTTT.